This is a list of T cell receptor beta chains from one sample in a study of post-analysis software for immune sequencing data. MiXCR, applied by TCRdb to the PCR reads, yields one record per CDR3 protein. Of some 890,000 distinct CDR3 sequences listed, 53% were seen once; the top ten hold approximately 4.5%. The sequencing sample was made of blood. Every receptor here comes from a girl aged 5 to 17 with multiple sclerosis. CDR3s include the opening cysteine and the closing phenylalanine or tryptophan. Fields, in order: J gene, V gene, D gene, clone size, CDR3 DNA, CDR3 protein. A D gene is named only where the DNA matches it firmly. Size tells how often a clone was seen (once, few, many) or the class of an expanded clone, and some rows leave it out.

j_gene: TRBJ1-2; v_gene: TRBV25-1; d_gene: TRBD1; abundance: few; CDR3nt: TGTGCCAGCAACGGACAGGGGGCCGCTGGTGGCTACACCTTC; CDR3aa: CASNGQGAAGGYTF
j_gene: TRBJ1-5; v_gene: TRBV6-4; d_gene: .; abundance: .; CDR3nt: TGTGCCAGCAGTGAGGGCAGTTCCAATCAGCCCCAGCATTTT; CDR3aa: CASSEGSSNQPQHF
j_gene: TRBJ2-3; v_gene: TRBV20-1; d_gene: TRBD2; abundance: few; CDR3nt: TGCAGTGCTAGAGGGTCTGCTAGCGGGATCACAGATACGCAGTATTTT; CDR3aa: CSARGSASGITDTQYF
j_gene: TRBJ1-2; v_gene: TRBV29-1; d_gene: TRBD1; abundance: many; CDR3nt: TGCAGCGCCTCCAGGGGGACAGGATATGGCTACACCTTC; CDR3aa: CSASRGTGYGYTF
j_gene: TRBJ2-1; v_gene: TRBV7-2; d_gene: TRBD1; abundance: once; CDR3nt: TGTGCCAGCAGCACTCGGACAGGGGCCTACAATGAGCAGTTCTTC; CDR3aa: CASSTRTGAYNEQFF
j_gene: TRBJ2-3; v_gene: TRBV20-1; d_gene: .; abundance: .; CDR3nt: TGCAGTGCTAGGGGCCCTCCCTTTGGTTCAGATACGCAGTATTTT; CDR3aa: CSARGPPFGSDTQYF
j_gene: TRBJ2-3; v_gene: TRBV4-1; d_gene: .; abundance: .; CDR3nt: TGCGCCAGCAGCCGAACTCGGGACGGGTCGCCTGATACGCAGTATTTT; CDR3aa: CASSRTRDGSPDTQYF
j_gene: TRBJ1-4; v_gene: TRBV2; d_gene: TRBD1; abundance: .; CDR3nt: TGTGCCAGCAGGGATACAGGGGTACGGAATGAAAAACTGTTTTTT; CDR3aa: CASRDTGVRNEKLFF
j_gene: TRBJ2-3; v_gene: TRBV10-3; d_gene: .; abundance: .; CDR3nt: TGTGCCATCAGTGAAATCTGGACCACAGATACGCAGTATTTT; CDR3aa: CAISEIWTTDTQYF
j_gene: TRBJ2-5; v_gene: TRBV12-3/TRBV12-4; d_gene: TRBD2; abundance: .; CDR3nt: TGTGCCAGCAGTTTAGGAGCGGGGGCCCTCCGGGAGACCCAGTACTTC; CDR3aa: CASSLGAGALRETQYF
j_gene: TRBJ2-7; v_gene: TRBV10-3; d_gene: TRBD1; abundance: .; CDR3nt: TGTGCCATCAGTAACCCGACTAATCAGGGGGCCTCCTACGAGCAGTACTTC; CDR3aa: CAISNPTNQGASYEQYF
j_gene: TRBJ1-1; v_gene: TRBV29-1; d_gene: .; abundance: once; CDR3nt: TGCAGCGTTGAGCACAGGGAGAACACTGAAGCTTTCTTT; CDR3aa: CSVEHRENTEAFF
j_gene: TRBJ2-5; v_gene: TRBV6-5; d_gene: .; abundance: .; CDR3nt: TGTGCCAGCACCCAAAGAGGGGAGACCCAGTACTTC; CDR3aa: CASTQRGETQYF
j_gene: TRBJ2-1; v_gene: TRBV20-1; d_gene: .; abundance: few; CDR3nt: TGCAGTGCCCCGAGGGGCAATGAGCAGTTCTTC; CDR3aa: CSAPRGNEQFF
j_gene: TRBJ1-5; v_gene: TRBV2; d_gene: TRBD1; abundance: .; CDR3nt: TGTGCCAGCAAAGGGAGGGGGCCCTATCAGCCCCAGCATTTT; CDR3aa: CASKGRGPYQPQHF
j_gene: TRBJ2-3; v_gene: TRBV5-1; d_gene: TRBD1; abundance: few; CDR3nt: TGCGCCAGCAGCCGGATTACAGGGGGAAGCACAGATACGCAGTATTTT; CDR3aa: CASSRITGGSTDTQYF
j_gene: TRBJ2-5; v_gene: TRBV12-3/TRBV12-4; d_gene: .; abundance: few; CDR3nt: TGTGCCAGCAGTACTAGTCGGGAGACCCAGTACTTC; CDR3aa: CASSTSRETQYF
j_gene: TRBJ2-7; v_gene: TRBV29-1; d_gene: .; abundance: .; CDR3nt: TGCAGCGTTGTATTTAGCAGATCCTACGAGCAGTACTTC; CDR3aa: CSVVFSRSYEQYF
j_gene: TRBJ1-5; v_gene: TRBV20-1; d_gene: .; abundance: .; CDR3nt: TGCAGTGCTGGGGGGAGCAATCAGCCCCAGCATTTT; CDR3aa: CSAGGSNQPQHF
j_gene: TRBJ2-7; v_gene: TRBV3-1; d_gene: .; abundance: few; CDR3nt: TGTGCCAGCAGCCAATTTCCGTCCCGCGAGCAGTACTTC; CDR3aa: CASSQFPSREQYF
j_gene: TRBJ2-7; v_gene: TRBV7-2; d_gene: .; abundance: .; CDR3nt: TGTCCCAGCAGCCCGCAGGGGGGGTTTTACGAGCAGTACTTC; CDR3aa: CPSSPQGGFYEQYF
j_gene: TRBJ2-7; v_gene: TRBV6-6; d_gene: .; abundance: .; CDR3nt: TGTGCCAGCAGTAATCCTGCGTCCTACGAGCAGTACTTC; CDR3aa: CASSNPASYEQYF
j_gene: TRBJ1-3; v_gene: TRBV12-3/TRBV12-4; d_gene: .; abundance: .; CDR3nt: TGTGCCAGCAGTTTGTCAGGTTCTGGAAACACCATATATTTT; CDR3aa: CASSLSGSGNTIYF
j_gene: TRBJ2-1; v_gene: TRBV30; d_gene: .; abundance: .; CDR3nt: TGTGCCTGGAACCCCTGGGAGCGGGACAATGAGCAGTTCTTC; CDR3aa: CAWNPWERDNEQFF
j_gene: TRBJ2-7; v_gene: TRBV3-1; d_gene: .; abundance: once; CDR3nt: TGTGCCAGCAGCCAAGCCCTGGGTCCCCTCTTCGAGCAGTACTTC; CDR3aa: CASSQALGPLFEQYF
j_gene: TRBJ1-5; v_gene: TRBV29-1; d_gene: TRBD1; abundance: .; CDR3nt: TGCAGCGTTGGGACAGGGGGAAGTCAGCCCCAGCATTTT; CDR3aa: CSVGTGGSQPQHF
j_gene: TRBJ2-4; v_gene: TRBV20-1; d_gene: TRBD2; abundance: few; CDR3nt: TGCAGTGCTAGAGGTCACCTAGCGGGCACCCTTATTCAGTACTTC; CDR3aa: CSARGHLAGTLIQYF
j_gene: TRBJ2-4; v_gene: TRBV20-1; d_gene: .; abundance: .; CDR3nt: TGCAGTGCCGCCCGGGACGAGGGGCGAAACATTCAGTACTTC; CDR3aa: CSAARDEGRNIQYF
j_gene: TRBJ2-2; v_gene: TRBV6-1; d_gene: TRBD1; abundance: .; CDR3nt: TGTGCCAGCGGGGGACAGGGGGGCACCGGGGAGCTGTTTTTT; CDR3aa: CASGGQGGTGELFF
j_gene: TRBJ1-5; v_gene: TRBV19; d_gene: .; abundance: .; CDR3nt: TGTGCCAGTAGTATTCCAGGGATAAGTCAGCCCCAGCATTTT; CDR3aa: CASSIPGISQPQHF
j_gene: TRBJ1-2; v_gene: TRBV7-9; d_gene: .; abundance: few; CDR3nt: TGTGCCAGCAGCCCGACAGTGCCTGGCTACACCTTC; CDR3aa: CASSPTVPGYTF
j_gene: TRBJ2-7; v_gene: TRBV5-1; d_gene: TRBD2; abundance: once; CDR3nt: TGCGCCAGCAGCTTGGGATGGACTAGCGGGGGGGCCTCCGAGCAGTACTTC; CDR3aa: CASSLGWTSGGASEQYF
j_gene: TRBJ2-7; v_gene: TRBV7-3; d_gene: .; abundance: few; CDR3nt: TGTGCCAGCAGCTTTGGGGGTCCACTAGGCGAGCAGTACTTC; CDR3aa: CASSFGGPLGEQYF
j_gene: TRBJ2-1; v_gene: TRBV20-1; d_gene: .; abundance: .; CDR3nt: TGCAGTGCTCCCCAGGCCGGGACCAATGAGCAGTTCTTC; CDR3aa: CSAPQAGTNEQFF
j_gene: TRBJ1-1; v_gene: TRBV11-1; d_gene: .; abundance: .; CDR3nt: TGTGCCAGCAGCTTATACGGGTCCCTGAACACTGAAGCTTTCTTT; CDR3aa: CASSLYGSLNTEAFF
j_gene: TRBJ2-3; v_gene: TRBV12-3/TRBV12-4; d_gene: TRBD2; abundance: .; CDR3nt: TGTGCCAGCAGTTCTACTCTAGCGGGGAGCCCAGATACGCAGTATTTT; CDR3aa: CASSSTLAGSPDTQYF
j_gene: TRBJ2-7; v_gene: TRBV5-1; d_gene: TRBD2; abundance: .; CDR3nt: TGCGCCAGCAGCTACAGCTGGGGAGGCGGAGCGGGGGGCTCCTACGAGCAGTACTTC; CDR3aa: CASSYSWGGGAGGSYEQYF
j_gene: TRBJ1-2; v_gene: TRBV12-3/TRBV12-4; d_gene: .; abundance: .; CDR3nt: TGTGCCAGCAGTTTAGCCCAGGGATGGTTGTCGGATGGCTACACCTTC; CDR3aa: CASSLAQGWLSDGYTF
j_gene: TRBJ2-5; v_gene: TRBV29-1; d_gene: .; abundance: few; CDR3nt: TGCAGCGTTTGCGAGACTAGTATGGAGACCCAGTACTTC; CDR3aa: CSVCETSMETQYF
j_gene: TRBJ2-7; v_gene: TRBV7-2; d_gene: TRBD2; abundance: few; CDR3nt: TGTGCCAGCAGCTTAGTTTGGACTAGTTCCTACGAGCAGTACTTC; CDR3aa: CASSLVWTSSYEQYF
j_gene: TRBJ2-6; v_gene: TRBV4-1; d_gene: .; abundance: .; CDR3nt: TGCGCCAGCAGCCAAGGGGTCAGAACCGGGGCCAACGTCCTGACTTTC; CDR3aa: CASSQGVRTGANVLTF
j_gene: TRBJ2-3; v_gene: TRBV20-1; d_gene: TRBD2; abundance: .; CDR3nt: TGCGCCCCCGGGGGGACCACAGATACGCAGTATTTT; CDR3aa: CAPGGTTDTQYF
j_gene: TRBJ1-2; v_gene: TRBV27; d_gene: .; abundance: .; CDR3nt: TGTGCCAGCACCCCGGGGCAGGGGCTTAACTATGGCTACACCTTC; CDR3aa: CASTPGQGLNYGYTF
j_gene: TRBJ2-7; v_gene: TRBV10-3; d_gene: TRBD1; abundance: .; CDR3nt: TGTGCCATCCGGGTACAGGGGACCTACGAGCAGTACTTC; CDR3aa: CAIRVQGTYEQYF
j_gene: TRBJ1-1; v_gene: TRBV6-1; d_gene: .; abundance: few; CDR3nt: TGTGCCAGCAGTGCCCGTGGGGGGACTGAAGCTTTCTTT; CDR3aa: CASSARGGTEAFF
j_gene: TRBJ2-3; v_gene: TRBV12-5; d_gene: TRBD2; abundance: .; CDR3nt: TGTGCTAGTGGTTTGGTTTTAGCGGGAGGCGCAGATACGCAGTATTTT; CDR3aa: CASGLVLAGGADTQYF